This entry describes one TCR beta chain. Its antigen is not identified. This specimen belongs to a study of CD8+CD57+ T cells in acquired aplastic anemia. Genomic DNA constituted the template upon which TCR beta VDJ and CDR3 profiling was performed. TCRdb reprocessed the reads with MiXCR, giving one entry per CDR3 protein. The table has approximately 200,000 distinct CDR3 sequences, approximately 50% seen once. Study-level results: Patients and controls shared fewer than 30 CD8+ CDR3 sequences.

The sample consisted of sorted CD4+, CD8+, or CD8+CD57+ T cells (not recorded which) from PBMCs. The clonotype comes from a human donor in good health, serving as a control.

DNA for the CDR3: TGTGCCAGCAGCGTAGCCATCGACAATGAAAAACTGTTTTTT. Amino acids: CASSVAIDNEKLFF. The chain recombines TRBV9 with TRBJ1-4, with D hard to call. From germline, CDR1 is SGDLS and CDR2 YYNGEE. Trimming shortened V by 0 bases and J by 5 bases, and 8 bases separated the two germline ends. The CDR3 is made up of 14 amino acids.